This T cell receptor beta chain was sequenced for a study of blood T cells in healthy people across ages (dated by TCRdb to about 2015). Background for the entire study: In model experiments, template switching captured roughly one uniquely barcoded TCR beta cDNA molecule for every two T cells. Using deep sequencing normalized with unique cDNA molecular identifiers, the study measured how TCR beta repertoire diversity changes with age. The donors were divided into four age groups: young (average around 15 years), middle-aged (about 39), aged (roughly 66) and long-lived (roughly 82). Two additional independent replicas of 1 million unique cDNA reads from the same blood draw were analyzed for two donors (one aged 18 to 30 and one aged 80 or older).

The library was generated by 5' RACE. Sequencing was carried out with an Illumina HiSeq 2500. A second roughly 6 to 12 cycle PCR used a sample-barcoded 5' primer and a J-beta primer mix. A template-switch 5' adaptor carrying 12 random nucleotides introduced a unique molecular identifier onto each TCR beta cDNA molecule. Each sample yielded at least 2.5 million CDR3-containing paired-end reads. The Mint cDNA synthesis kit, primed by a TRBC-specific oligonucleotide, was used to synthesize first-strand cDNA from all RNA. Following uracil-DNA glycosylase treatment, a first 18-cycle PCR with universal primers M1SS and BC2_uni_R was performed on all cDNA. Per the authors' processing: For normalization, 1 million high-quality reads, each with a distinct molecular identifier, were randomly selected from each sample. Reads sharing molecular identifiers were discarded rather than binned into consensus sequences. MiTCR, set to a Q25 quality threshold and the strictest error-elimination algorithm, was used for CDR3 identification, clonotype clustering and error correction. A nonparametric unseen species model with Euler transformation was used to estimate a lower bound on total TCR beta diversity. TCRdb passed the public sequencing reads through fastp at Q25 and MiXCR, retaining productive beta sequences. Rows are unified per CDR3 protein, each entry keeping the most common DNA and genes. What appears here as the V and J calls and clone size reflects TCRdb's work, not the paper's. In all, the sample holds fewer than 650,000 distinct CDR3 sequences, and about 28% of those were seen once. 3% to 4.5% of the sample rests with the top ten.

The donors were roughly 39 Caucasian individuals from Russia, aged 6 to 90 years, who were systemically healthy. Each donor gave about 11 milliliters of peripheral blood, drawn into EDTA-treated Vacutainer tubes. PBMCs were isolated by Ficoll-Paque density-gradient centrifugation, with at least 6.5 million obtained per sample. Total RNA was extracted from PBMCs with Trizol reagent, with at least 6 micrograms obtained per sample. Naive CD45RAhigh/CD27high T cell percentages were measured by flow cytometry on a PBMC aliquot from every donor. From the cysteine up to the phenylalanine, the CDR3 has a length of 15 residues. The read is trimmed to its CDR3 DNA, 45 bases read in frame from base 1. From the germline V gene (reference sequence), CDR1 is DFQATT and CDR2 is SNEGSKA. What the work shows at the level of the full study, not this receptor alone: Observed TCR beta diversity per million T cells fell roughly linearly with age, and a significant reduction was already apparent by age about 38. Because donor CMV infection status was unknown, age-related changes in expanded clonotypes were potentially confounded. There was a strong correlation between observed TCR beta diversity and the percentage of naive T cells measured by flow cytometry. Compared with the aged group, the long-lived group had more naive CD4+ T cells, fewer expanded clones and increased TCR diversity, a pattern suggesting age selection. Because profiling used bulk unsorted PBMCs, naive and antigen-experienced compartments could not be compared conclusively. Estimates of total diversity from one million sequenced T cells were regarded as lower bounds and underestimates.

For this clonotype: It has no known antigen specificity. No clone much larger than this one lies a single base away; base qualities are absent.

The sample was also reused in another study, on T cells of mothers and their children. The second paper states: Nine systemically healthy Caucasian individuals, comprising three mothers and their six children, were included as donors. cDNA synthesis used all of the extracted RNA, with approximately 1.4 ug of RNA in each 15 ul reaction. In the second PCR, the M1S primer added sample barcodes and 2-4 random nucleotides. Over 10 million TCR beta CDR3 reads came from each mother, compared with some 3 million reads from each child. Thymic selection similarly shapes TCR recombination output in related and unrelated pairs, with minor effect from inherited differences. Normalized repertoire overlap was always slightly but never significantly higher in related than unrelated mother-child pairs. No persistent microchimeric T cell clones were found, with a detection sensitivity of roughly 100 clones per million clonotypes. Deep NGS was used in the study to compare the TCR beta repertoires of mothers and children and to look for features that separate related mother-child pairs from unrelated individuals. On average, the children were about 12 +/- 4 years old, while the mothers were approximately 40 +/- 4 years old. After adapter ligation was performed with NEBNext reagents, the libraries were sequenced on an Illumina HiSeq 2000 with 100+100 nt paired-end reads. To prevent cross-contamination, the mother and child libraries were prepared one month apart and sequenced in separate runs. For each donor, between roughly 500,000 and 2,300,000 distinct TCR beta clonotypes were identified. Naive TCR beta clonotypes were estimated from low-frequency clonotypes matched to each donor's FACS-determined naive share, without sorting.

The receptor's source is a boy aged 2 to 10 in good health. Recombination linked TRBV20-1 to TRBJ2-1, and 10 bases in between align with TRBD1. The J call may be in error: the DNA end matches TRBJ2-7 better. The source material was blood. CDR3 region: CSARAGTGVDYEQYF. DNA sequence: TGCAGTGCTAGGGCCGGGACAGGGGTGGACTACGAGCAGTACTTC.